The present entry profiles one T cell receptor (beta chain) with its context. This entry is derived from a study of blood T cell repertoires in COVID-19. The table came from immunoSEQ multiplex PCR; TCRdb's copy has only in-frame clones and leaves some out. The repertoire holds 250,000 to 350,000 clones, less than 85% seen once, with roughly 2.6% in the top ten. Germline CDR1 and CDR2: SGHTA and FQGNSA. V lost 8 bases to trimming and J lost 4 bases; unmatched junction nucleotides: 8. CDR3 size: 14 residues. Material for sequencing was PBMCs or T cells enriched from blood (not recorded which). This clonotype originated in a woman aged 45-65 years who had recovered from COVID-19. The chain combines TRBV7-2 with TRBJ1-2, with 9 bases aligning to TRBD1. Here the CDR3 DNA reads TGTGCCAGCGGCACGGGACAGGGAGTCTATGGCTACACCTTC. Its protein product is CASGTGQGVYGYTF.